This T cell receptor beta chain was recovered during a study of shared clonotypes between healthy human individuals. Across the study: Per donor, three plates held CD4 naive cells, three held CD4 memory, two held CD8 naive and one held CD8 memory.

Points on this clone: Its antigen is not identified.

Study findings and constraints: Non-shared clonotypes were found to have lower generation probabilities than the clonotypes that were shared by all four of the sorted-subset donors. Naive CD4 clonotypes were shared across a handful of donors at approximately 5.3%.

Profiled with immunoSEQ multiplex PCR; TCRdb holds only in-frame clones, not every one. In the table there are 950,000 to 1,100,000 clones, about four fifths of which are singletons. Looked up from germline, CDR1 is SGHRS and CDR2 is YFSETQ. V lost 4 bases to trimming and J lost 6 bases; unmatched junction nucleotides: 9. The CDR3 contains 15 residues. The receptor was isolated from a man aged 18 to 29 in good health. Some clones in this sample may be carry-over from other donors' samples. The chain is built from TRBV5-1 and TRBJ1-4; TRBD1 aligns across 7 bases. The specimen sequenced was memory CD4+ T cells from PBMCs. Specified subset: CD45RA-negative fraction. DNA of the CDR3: TGCGCCAGCAGCGGGAGACAGGGCGATTATGAAAAACTGTTTTTT. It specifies CASSGRQGDYEKLFF.